A selection of T cell receptor beta chains follows, all from one sample in a study of blood T cells in healthy people across ages. From the 5' RACE reads, TCRdb called clonotypes with MiXCR, one entry per CDR3 protein. Of about 590,000 distinct CDR3 sequences in the sample, about 30% were seen once. The sequenced sample consisted of blood. Source of these receptors: a woman older than 75 in good health. The conserved cysteine and the conserved F or W are not part of the CDR3 here.

J	V	CDR3
TRBJ1-5	TRBV7-9	ASSPRRPVRGNQPQH
TRBJ2-1	TRBV7-2	ASSLRLGGGGRNEQF
TRBJ2-7	TRBV19	ASSIGQGAYEQY
TRBJ2-5	TRBV6-5	ASSNSGTGVQETQY
TRBJ2-3	TRBV10-3	AITRTGLGTDTQY
TRBJ2-5	TRBV20-1	SAQGQGGGTQY
NA	TRBV18	ASSRGQGIYNEQY
TRBJ2-7	TRBV27	ASGTSGVVAGEQY
NA	TRBV15	ATTVDRGRYNEQY
TRBJ2-7	TRBV28	ASSFVRRGEQY
TRBJ2-1	TRBV20-1	SARGVGTGAYNEQF
TRBJ1-1	TRBV6-2/TRBV6-3	AVQDLNTEAF
TRBJ2-5	TRBV5-1	ASSTTGTQGETQY
TRBJ2-3	TRBV10-3	AISARQKTSTDTQY
TRBJ2-1	TRBV6-6	ATRDIINNEQF
TRBJ1-1	TRBV5-1	ASSFRGRGTEAF
TRBJ1-1	TRBV5-1	ASSNKTGRNTEAF
TRBJ2-2	TRBV7-6	ASSPMDRIRDGELF
TRBJ2-3	TRBV5-1	ASSLAGGMSTDTQY
TRBJ2-3	TRBV7-9	ASRFQGADTQY
TRBJ2-3	TRBV5-1	ASSSSDRVTDTQY
TRBJ2-3	TRBV10-3	AISESKGAGAQGDTQY
TRBJ2-7	TRBV6-2/TRBV6-3	ASSYRGRGQDEQY
TRBJ2-3	TRBV20-1	SARDRGGADTQY
TRBJ1-1	TRBV29-1	SVGIGVGGEGAF
TRBJ2-2	TRBV7-9	SSSWDTGELF
TRBJ1-1	TRBV4-2	ASSQDWRSPWDTEAF
TRBJ2-3	TRBV5-1	ASSLAGTSGNGDTQY
TRBJ2-1	TRBV27	ASSLRRTSGGAYNGQF